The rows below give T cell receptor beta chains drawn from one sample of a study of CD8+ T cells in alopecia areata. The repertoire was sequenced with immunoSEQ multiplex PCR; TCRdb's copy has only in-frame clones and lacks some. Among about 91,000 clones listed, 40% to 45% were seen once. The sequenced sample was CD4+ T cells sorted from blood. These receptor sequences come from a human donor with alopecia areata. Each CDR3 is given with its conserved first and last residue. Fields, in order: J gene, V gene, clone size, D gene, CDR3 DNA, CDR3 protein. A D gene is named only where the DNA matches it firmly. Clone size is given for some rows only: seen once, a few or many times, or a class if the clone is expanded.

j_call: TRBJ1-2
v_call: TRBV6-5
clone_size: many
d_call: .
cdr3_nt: TGTGCCAGCACCGACCGGGGTGGCTACACCTTC
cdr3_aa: CASTDRGGYTF

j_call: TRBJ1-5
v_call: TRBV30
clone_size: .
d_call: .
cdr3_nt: TGTGCCTGGAGTTCAGGGGGCAATCAGCCCCAGCATTTT
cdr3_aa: CAWSSGGNQPQHF

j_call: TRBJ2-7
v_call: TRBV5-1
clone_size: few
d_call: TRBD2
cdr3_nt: TGCGCCAGCAGCACAGTTTTAGCGGGACCTTCCTACGAGCAGTACTTC
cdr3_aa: CASSTVLAGPSYEQYF

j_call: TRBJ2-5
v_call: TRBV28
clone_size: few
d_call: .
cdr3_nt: TGTGCCAGCAGCCCCCGGGACTTCGAAGAGACCCAGTACTTC
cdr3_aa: CASSPRDFEETQYF

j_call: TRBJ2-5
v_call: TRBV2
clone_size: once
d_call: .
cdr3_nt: TGTGCCACCCGAATCACAGGGGAGACCCAGTACTTC
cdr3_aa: CATRITGETQYF

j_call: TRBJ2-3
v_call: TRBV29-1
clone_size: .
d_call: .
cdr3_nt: TGCAGCGTTGACCTTACTAACACAGATACGCAGTATTTT
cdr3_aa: CSVDLTNTDTQYF

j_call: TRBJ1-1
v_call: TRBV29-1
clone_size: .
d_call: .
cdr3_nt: TGCAGCGTAAACCTCAGGAGTGGGGCTGAAGCTTTCTTT
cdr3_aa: CSVNLRSGAEAFF

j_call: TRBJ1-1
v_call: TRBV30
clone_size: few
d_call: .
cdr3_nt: TGTGCCTGGAGTGATCATGAAGCTTTCTTT
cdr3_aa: CAWSDHEAFF

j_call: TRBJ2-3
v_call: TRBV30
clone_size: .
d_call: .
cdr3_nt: TGTGCCTGGAGTGTGGGACGAGGAGATACGCAGTATTTT
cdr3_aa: CAWSVGRGDTQYF

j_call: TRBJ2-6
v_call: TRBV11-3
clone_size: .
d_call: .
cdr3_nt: TGTGCCAGCAGCTTATTTGGGTCTGGGGCCAACGTCCTGACTTTC
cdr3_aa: CASSLFGSGANVLTF

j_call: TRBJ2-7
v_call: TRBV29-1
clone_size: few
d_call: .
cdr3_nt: TGCAGCGTTGCGTCCCGACAGTCCTACGAGCAGTACTTC
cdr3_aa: CSVASRQSYEQYF

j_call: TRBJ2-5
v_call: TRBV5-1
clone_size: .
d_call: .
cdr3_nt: TGCGCCAGCCAGAGGCGGGAGACCCAGTACTTC
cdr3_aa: CASQRRETQYF

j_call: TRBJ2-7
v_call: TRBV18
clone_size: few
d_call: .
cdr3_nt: TGTGCCAGCTCCCCGGAGGGGTACGAGCAGTACTTC
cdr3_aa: CASSPEGYEQYF

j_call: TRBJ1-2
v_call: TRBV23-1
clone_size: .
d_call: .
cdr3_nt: TGCGCCAGCAGTCAACCGGGACGGAACTATGGCTACACCTTC
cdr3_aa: CASSQPGRNYGYTF

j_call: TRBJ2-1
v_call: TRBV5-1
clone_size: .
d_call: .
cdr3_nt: TGCGCCACCAAGGACAGCTCCAATGAGCAGTTCTTC
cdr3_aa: CATKDSSNEQFF

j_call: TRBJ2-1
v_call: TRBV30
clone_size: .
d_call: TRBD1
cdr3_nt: TGTGCCTGGGCTTCCCGGGACAGGGTCTATGAGCAGTTCTTC
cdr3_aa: CAWASRDRVYEQFF

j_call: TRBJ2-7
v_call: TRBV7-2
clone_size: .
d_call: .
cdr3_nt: TGTGCCAGCAGCTTAAACAGGGACTACGAGCAGTACTTC
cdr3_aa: CASSLNRDYEQYF

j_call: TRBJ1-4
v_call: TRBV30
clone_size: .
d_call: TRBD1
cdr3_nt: TGTGCCTGGAGTCCGGACAGGAGGCGCGCGACTAATGGAAAACTGTTTTTT
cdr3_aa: CAWSPDRRRATNGKLFF

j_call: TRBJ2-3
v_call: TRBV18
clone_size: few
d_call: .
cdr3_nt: TGTGCCAGCTCACCAACCCGCACAGATACGCAGTATTTT
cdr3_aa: CASSPTRTDTQYF

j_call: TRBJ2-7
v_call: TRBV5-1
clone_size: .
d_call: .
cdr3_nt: TGCGCCAGCAACGACGGGGCCTCCTACGAGCAGTACTTC
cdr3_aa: CASNDGASYEQYF

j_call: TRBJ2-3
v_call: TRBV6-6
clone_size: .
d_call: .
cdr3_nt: TGTGCCAGCAGTTACGGGAGGGATACGCAGTATTTT
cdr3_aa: CASSYGRDTQYF

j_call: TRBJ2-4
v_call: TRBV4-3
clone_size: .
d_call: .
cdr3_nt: TGCGCCAGCAGCCAGCTAGCAGGGAAAAACATTCAGTACTTC
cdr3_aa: CASSQLAGKNIQYF

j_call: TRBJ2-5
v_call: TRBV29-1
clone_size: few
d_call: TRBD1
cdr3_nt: TGCAGCGTTGAGGAAGGGGACAGGGGGCTGGAAGAGACCCAGTACTTC
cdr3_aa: CSVEEGDRGLEETQYF

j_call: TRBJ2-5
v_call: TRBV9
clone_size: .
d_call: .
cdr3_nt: TGTGCCAGCAGCGTAGTAGGGGATGGAGAGACCCAGTACTTC
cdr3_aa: CASSVVGDGETQYF

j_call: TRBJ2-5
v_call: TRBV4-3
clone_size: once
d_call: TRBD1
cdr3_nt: TGCGCCAGCAGCCAGGCAGGGGGCGGAGAGACCCAGTACTTC
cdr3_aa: CASSQAGGGETQYF

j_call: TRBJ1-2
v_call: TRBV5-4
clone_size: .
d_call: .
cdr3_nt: TGTGCCAGCAGCGGAGAGCCGGTGGGGGTGTATGGCTACACCTTC
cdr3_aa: CASSGEPVGVYGYTF

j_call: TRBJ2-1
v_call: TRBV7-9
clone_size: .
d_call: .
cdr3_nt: TGTGCCAGCAGCCACTCACCTAATGAGCAGTTCTTC
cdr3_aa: CASSHSPNEQFF

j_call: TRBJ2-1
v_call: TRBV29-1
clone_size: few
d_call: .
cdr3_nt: TGCAGCGCCACAGGGTGGGATGAGCAGTTCTTC
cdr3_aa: CSATGWDEQFF

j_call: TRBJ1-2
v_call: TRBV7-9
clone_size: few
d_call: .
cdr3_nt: TGTGCCAGCATCCGGTCGGGAGGGATCAATGGCTACACCTTC
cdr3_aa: CASIRSGGINGYTF

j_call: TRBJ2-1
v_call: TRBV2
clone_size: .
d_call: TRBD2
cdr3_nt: TGTGCCAGCAGTGGGACACCAATTAGCGGGAGCTCCTACAATGAGCAGTTCTTC
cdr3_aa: CASSGTPISGSSYNEQFF

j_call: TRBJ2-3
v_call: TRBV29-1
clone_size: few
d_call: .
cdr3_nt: TGCAGCGTTGAGGGAAAGGATAACACAGATACGCAGTATTTT
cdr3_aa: CSVEGKDNTDTQYF

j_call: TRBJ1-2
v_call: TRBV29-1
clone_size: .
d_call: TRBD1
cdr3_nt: TGCAGCGTTTACCGGGACAGGGACTATGGCTACACCTTC
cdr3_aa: CSVYRDRDYGYTF

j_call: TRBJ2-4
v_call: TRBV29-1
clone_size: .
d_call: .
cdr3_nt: TGCAGCGTTGTTGGAGCCAAAAACATTCAGTACTTC
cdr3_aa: CSVVGAKNIQYF

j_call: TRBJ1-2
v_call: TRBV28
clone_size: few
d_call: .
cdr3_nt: TGTGCCAGCAGACAAAGTTCAGGTCACTATGGCTACACCTTC
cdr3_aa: CASRQSSGHYGYTF

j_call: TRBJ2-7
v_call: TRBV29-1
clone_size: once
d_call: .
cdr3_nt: TGCAGCGTTGAGTTTCCCGCAGACCGAATCACGACCTACGAGCAGTACTTC
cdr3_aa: CSVEFPADRITTYEQYF

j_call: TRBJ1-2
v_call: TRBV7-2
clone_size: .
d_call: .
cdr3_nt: TGTGCCAGCAGCTTGATCACAGGCTATGGCTACACCTTC
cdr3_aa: CASSLITGYGYTF

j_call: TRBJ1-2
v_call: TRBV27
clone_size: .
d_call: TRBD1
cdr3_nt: TGTGCCAGCAGTACCAAGGGGGCCAGTGGCTACACCTTC
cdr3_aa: CASSTKGASGYTF

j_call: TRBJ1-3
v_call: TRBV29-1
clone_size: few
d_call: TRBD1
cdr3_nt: TGCAGCGTCATGGACAGGGCTGGCGGAAACACCATATATTTT
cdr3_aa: CSVMDRAGGNTIYF

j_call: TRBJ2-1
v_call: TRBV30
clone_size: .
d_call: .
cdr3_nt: TGTGCCCGGCAATCTAGGAGCGAGCAGTTCTTC
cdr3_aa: CARQSRSEQFF

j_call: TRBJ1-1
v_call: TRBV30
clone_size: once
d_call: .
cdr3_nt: TGTGCCTGGGGGCGGGACGGTAACACTGAAGCTTTCTTT
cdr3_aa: CAWGRDGNTEAFF

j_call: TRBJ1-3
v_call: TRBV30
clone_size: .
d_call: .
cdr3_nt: TGTGCCTGGAGTTTACCGGCGTCTGGAAACACCATATATTTT
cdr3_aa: CAWSLPASGNTIYF

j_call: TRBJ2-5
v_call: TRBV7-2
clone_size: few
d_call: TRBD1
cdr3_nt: TGTGCCAGCAGCAGGAACCAGGGACAGCCACAAGAGACCCAGTACTTC
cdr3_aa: CASSRNQGQPQETQYF

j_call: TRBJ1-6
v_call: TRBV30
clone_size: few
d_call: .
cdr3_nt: TGTGCCTGGAGTGTCGGTCGAGGAAATTCACCCCTCCACTTT
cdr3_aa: CAWSVGRGNSPLHF

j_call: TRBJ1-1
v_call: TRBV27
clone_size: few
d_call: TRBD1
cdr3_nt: TGTGCCAGCAGTTCAGTTGATATACAGGGGGGCCGGACTGAAGCTTTCTTT
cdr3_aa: CASSSVDIQGGRTEAFF

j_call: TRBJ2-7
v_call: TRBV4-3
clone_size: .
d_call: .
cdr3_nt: TGCGCCAGCAGCCAAGTAGGCGGCGTCAGCTCCTACGAGCAGTACTTC
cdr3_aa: CASSQVGGVSSYEQYF

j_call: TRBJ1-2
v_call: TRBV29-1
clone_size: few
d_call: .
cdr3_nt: TGCAGCGTGGGCAGGGATGGCGGCTACACCTTC
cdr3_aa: CSVGRDGGYTF

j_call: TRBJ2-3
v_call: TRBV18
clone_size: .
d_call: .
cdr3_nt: TGTGCCAGCTCACCAGGAGCGGAGACAGATACGCAGTATTTT
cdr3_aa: CASSPGAETDTQYF

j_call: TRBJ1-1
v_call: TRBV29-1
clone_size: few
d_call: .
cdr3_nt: TGCAGCGGTCTCCTCGGGCTCCAAAGGCAAGCTTTCTTT
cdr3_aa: CSGLLGLQRQAFF

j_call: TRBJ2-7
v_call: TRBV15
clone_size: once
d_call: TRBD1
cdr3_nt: TGTGCCACCAGCAGGCCGGGACAGGGGACGTCCACCTACGAGCAGTACTTC
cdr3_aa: CATSRPGQGTSTYEQYF

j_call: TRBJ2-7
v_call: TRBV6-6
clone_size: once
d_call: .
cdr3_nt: TGTGCCAGCAGTTACGGACCCTCCTACGAGCAGTACTTC
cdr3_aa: CASSYGPSYEQYF

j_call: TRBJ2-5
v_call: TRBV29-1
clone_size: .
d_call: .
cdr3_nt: TGCAGCGTTGCCCTCCCGGCAGGGGAGACCCAGTACTTC
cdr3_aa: CSVALPAGETQYF

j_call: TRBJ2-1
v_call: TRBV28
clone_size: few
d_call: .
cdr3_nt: TGTGCCAGCAGTTTACAGGCGTATGAGCAGTTCTTC
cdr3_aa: CASSLQAYEQFF

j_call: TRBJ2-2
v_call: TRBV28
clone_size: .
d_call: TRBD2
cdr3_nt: TGTGCCAGCACCCTGGCTAGCGGAGGGGCCGGGGAGCTGTTTTTT
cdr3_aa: CASTLASGGAGELFF